This T cell receptor beta chain was captured in a study of CD8+ T cells in alopecia areata (dated by TCRdb to the late 2010s). For the study in its entirety: The treated patients took part in an open-label pilot trial in which moderate-to-severe alopecia areata was treated with oral tofacitinib at 5 to 10 mg twice daily. High-throughput TCRbeta sequencing was used to examine T cell clonal expansion in alopecia areata in both the C3H/HeJ mouse model and human patients. Tofacitinib was given for 6 to 18 months, followed by 6 months of follow-up off drug to assess delayed response and recurrence. Clonality in the scalp was compared among normal scalp (n=4), patchy alopecia areata scalp (n=8), and alopecia totalis/universalis scalp (n=8). The SALT score, which quantifies the percentage of affected scalp surface area, was used to measure disease severity in treated patients. RNA was extracted with the PAXgene miRNA kit for fixed scalp, the miRNeasy kit for PBMCs, and the RNeasy kit for mouse skin. Biopsies were taken from tofacitinib-treated patients at baseline and again at 4 and 24 weeks into treatment, and several of those patients also had a later scalp biopsy. Scalp tissue and sorted CD4+ and CD8+ peripheral blood T cells from patchy and totalis/universalis alopecia areata patients and from healthy controls were covered by human TCRbeta sequencing. TCRbeta CDR3 regions were amplified by immunoSEQ multiplex PCR with 35 Vbeta forward and 13 Jbeta reverse primers. The paper's findings and limits, for the study overall: During tofacitinib treatment, many expanded lesional clones stuck around in both scalp and blood, and this persistence may partly explain why relapse happens after treatment is stopped. Shared TCR sequences between patients were less evident than in mice, which may be partly attributable to HLA diversity in the patient population. Lesional scalp, especially in alopecia totalis/universalis, showed higher clonality and more expanded CD8+ clones than normal scalp, suggesting antigenic drive. With tofacitinib, both scalp clonality and the number of expanded CD8+ clones among the top 100 scalp clones went down significantly. Scalp TCR repertoire analysis is complicated because resident alphabeta T cells in normal human skin are also sequenced, whereas mouse skin is dominated by gammadelta T cells. Because the treated cohort was small and had just a single nonresponder, larger studies are needed to establish links between baseline CD8+ expansion and response.

The library was made by the immunoSEQ multiplex PCR assay. RNA was extracted from all samples and reverse transcribed into cDNA, which served as template for TCR sequencing. SuperScript III was used for first-strand cDNA synthesis, primed with a 2:1 mix of oligo-dT and random hexamers. A synthetic immune receptor repertoire was used to assess amplification bias, and residual bias was removed computationally. The authors' pipeline ran thus. Raw reads were preprocessed to remove errors, and CDR3 was defined by IMGT conventions from the conserved cysteine to phenylalanine. Clonality was computed as 1 minus the Shannon entropy, with the entropy normalized by log2 of the number of productive unique TCRs. CD4 or CD8 identity of scalp clones was inferred by cross-referencing scalp TCRbeta sequences with sorted blood CD4 and CD8 repertoires. Entries here come from immuneACCESS through TCRdb and include only in-frame sequences with V and J called. Some clones fail to appear in such tables; in the studies checked, an unresolved V gene covers under half of the shortfall, and the cause of the remainder is unknown. V and J calls and clone size are as listed in that table; D and trimming were resolved from the DNA. Here the sample has roughly 200,000 clones; approximately 45% occur a single time. In total, the top ten clones hold 2.6% of the sample.

Details on this clone: This receptor's antigen is unknown. There are no base qualities to consult, and no much larger clone falls within one base.

The sample's treatment or condition label, in plain terms: oral pan-JAK inhibitor, 5-10 mg twice daily. From alopecia areata patients, peripheral blood was collected along with lesional scalp punch biopsies. PBMCs were isolated by density centrifugation and stained for CD3, CD4 and CD8, after which CD4+ and CD8+ T cells were sorted on a FACSAria. Spanning cysteine to phenylalanine, the CDR3 consists of 12 amino acids. Only the CDR3 part of the read is kept: 36 bases, read in frame from the first base. The junction shows trimming of 3 bases on V and 2 bases on J, plus 4 bases between the germline ends. Based on the germline V gene, the CDR1 and CDR2 sequences are LGHNA and YSLEER.

The receptor was derived from a human donor with alopecia areata. The source was CD4+ T cells sorted from blood, collected around week 36, from a patient treated with tofacitinib. The rearranged segments are TRBV4-3 and TRBJ1-2, with the D gene call left open. Here the CDR3 is given as CASSQDNYGYTF. The sequenced DNA is TGCGCCAGCAGCCAGGACAACTATGGCTACACCTTC.